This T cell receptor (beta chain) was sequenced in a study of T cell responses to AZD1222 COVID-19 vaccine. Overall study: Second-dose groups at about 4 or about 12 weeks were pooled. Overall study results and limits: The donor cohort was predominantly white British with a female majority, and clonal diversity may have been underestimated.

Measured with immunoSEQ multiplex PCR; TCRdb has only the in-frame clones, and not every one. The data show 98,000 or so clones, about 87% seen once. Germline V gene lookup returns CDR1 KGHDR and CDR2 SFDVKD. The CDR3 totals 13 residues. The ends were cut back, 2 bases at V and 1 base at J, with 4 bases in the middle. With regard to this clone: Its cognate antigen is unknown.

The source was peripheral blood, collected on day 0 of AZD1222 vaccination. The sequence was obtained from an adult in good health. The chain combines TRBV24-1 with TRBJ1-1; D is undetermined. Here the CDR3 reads CATSDYKNTEAFF. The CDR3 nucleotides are TGTGCCACCAGTGATTACAAGAACACTGAAGCTTTCTTT.